Below, 4 T cell receptor beta chains from the same sample are listed, as sequenced in a study of cytomegalovirus exposure and HLA in healthy donors. The study ran its PCR with 60 Vbeta and 13 Jbeta primers. This table comes from immunoSEQ multiplex PCR, and its TCRdb copy is limited to in-frame clones, with some not included. The sample is made up of 150,000 to 200,000 clones, and the top ten hold approximately 0.72% of it. Sequencing input: PBMCs. The receptors here all came from a woman between 18 and 29 years old in good health and CMV-seropositive.

The rearrangement joins TRBV5-1 to TRBJ2-5; 8 bases fit TRBD2. After removal of 4 bases from V and 5 bases from J, the junction contained 4 bases not matched to a gene. CDR1 is SGHRS and CDR2 is YFSETQ in the germline V gene. The CDR3 is made up of 13 amino acids. The CDR3, as DNA: TGCGCCAGCAGCGAGTCTAGCGGGGAGACCCAGTACTTC. It codes for CASSESSGETQYF.

The rearrangement uses TRBV28 and TRBJ1-4, with 8 bases that match TRBD1. V trimming: 5 bases; J trimming: 2 bases; junction bases outside the gene matches: 4. Germline values: CDR1 MDHEN, CDR2 SYDVKM. CDR3 size: 15 residues. As DNA, the CDR3 is TGTGCCAGCAGTACAGGGGGTGCCACTAATGAAAAACTGTTTTTT. It yields the protein CASSTGGATNEKLFF.

J is TRBJ2-1 and V is TRBV6-5, with 9 positions matching TRBD1. Germline assignment: CDR1 MNHEY and CDR2 SVGAGI. The CDR3 is 16 amino acids. Trimming removed 0 bases from V and 9 bases from J; junction bases left unmatched: 9. CDR3 DNA: TGTGCCAGCAGTTACTCCAGACAGGGGGGGTCGATTGAGCAGTTCTTC. Translation: CASSYSRQGGSIEQFF.

V and J are TRBV5-4 and TRBJ2-3; 11 bases are a match to TRBD2. The CDR3 runs 16 residues. V shed 2 bases, J shed 11 bases, and the junction held 13 bases outside the gene matches. Germline V CDR1 and CDR2: SGHNT, YYREEE (reference sequence). DNA for the CDR3: TGTGCCAGCAGCTTACGGACTAGCGGGCCATTCCGGGGGCAGTATTTT. Amino acids: CASSLRTSGPFRGQYF.